A selection of T cell receptor beta chains follows, all from one sample in a study of blood T cell repertoires in COVID-19. This table comes from immunoSEQ multiplex PCR, and its TCRdb copy is limited to in-frame clones, with some not included. The sample contains fewer than 120,000 clones, around 89% of which appear only once. Source material: peripheral blood. The receptor set was obtained from a woman aged 45 to 65 with acute or convalescent COVID-19. The CDR3 runs from the conserved cysteine through the conserved F or W. Each record gives: D gene, J gene, V gene, clone size, CDR3 protein, CDR3 DNA. A D gene is named only where the DNA matches it firmly. Not all rows give a size; the values are once, few, many and, for expanded clones, a class.

TRBD1	TRBJ1-2	TRBV5-6	NA	CASSLAWDRAYGYTF	TGTGCCAGCAGCTTGGCGTGGGACAGAGCCTATGGCTACACCTTC
TRBD1	TRBJ2-7	TRBV2	NA	CASSLDRGGVYEQYF	TGTGCCAGCAGTCTGGACAGGGGAGGAGTATACGAGCAGTACTTC
NA	TRBJ2-7	TRBV9	NA	CASSVGDRPYEQYF	TGTGCCAGCAGCGTAGGAGACAGACCCTACGAGCAGTACTTC
NA	TRBJ1-6	TRBV3-1/TRBV3-2	NA	CASSQGQYNSPLHF	TGTGCCAGCAGCCAAGGGCAGTATAATTCACCCCTCCACTTT
TRBD1	TRBJ1-1	TRBV7-9	few	CASSLLTGDTEAFF	TGTGCCAGCAGCTTACTAACAGGGGACACTGAAGCTTTCTTT
TRBD2	TRBJ2-1	TRBV5-1	NA	CASSPPLAGARNEQFF	TGCGCCAGCAGCCCCCCCCTAGCGGGAGCGAGGAATGAGCAGTTCTTC
TRBD1	TRBJ1-1	TRBV18	NA	CASSPRGQGFLNTEAFF	TGTGCCAGCTCACCACGGGGACAGGGGTTCCTGAACACTGAAGCTTTCTTT
TRBD1	TRBJ1-5	TRBV19	once	CASSKAPRTGLSNQPQHF	TGTGCCAGTAGTAAGGCGCCCCGGACAGGGTTGAGCAATCAGCCCCAGCATTTT
NA	TRBJ1-2	TRBV6-5	few	CAIRLPLGGYTF	TGTGCCATCCGACTGCCCTTGGGTGGCTACACCTTC
TRBD2	TRBJ2-1	TRBV7-9	NA	CASSLAGPGEQFF	TGTGCCAGCAGCCTAGCGGGGCCAGGAGAGCAGTTCTTC
NA	TRBJ2-3	TRBV5-4	NA	CASSRTADTDTQYF	TGTGCCAGCAGCCGGACAGCAGACACAGATACGCAGTATTTT
NA	TRBJ2-5	TRBV10-1	NA	CASSVDRFETQYF	TGCGCCAGCAGTGTCGACAGGTTTGAGACCCAGTACTTC
TRBD2	TRBJ2-7	TRBV11-2	NA	CASSLVLAGGLEQYF	TGTGCCAGCAGCTTAGTACTAGCGGGAGGCCTGGAGCAGTACTTC
TRBD1	TRBJ1-5	TRBV28	NA	CASSHHPGQGTKPQHF	TGTGCCAGCAGTCACCACCCGGGACAGGGTACGAAGCCCCAGCATTTT
TRBD2	TRBJ2-7	TRBV2	NA	CASRLAGGPLEQYF	TGTGCCAGCAGGTTAGCGGGAGGGCCCCTCGAGCAGTACTTC
NA	TRBJ1-6	TRBV2	NA	CASSAGGTYNSPLHF	TGTGCCAGCAGTGCGGGGGGAACCTATAATTCACCCCTCCACTTT